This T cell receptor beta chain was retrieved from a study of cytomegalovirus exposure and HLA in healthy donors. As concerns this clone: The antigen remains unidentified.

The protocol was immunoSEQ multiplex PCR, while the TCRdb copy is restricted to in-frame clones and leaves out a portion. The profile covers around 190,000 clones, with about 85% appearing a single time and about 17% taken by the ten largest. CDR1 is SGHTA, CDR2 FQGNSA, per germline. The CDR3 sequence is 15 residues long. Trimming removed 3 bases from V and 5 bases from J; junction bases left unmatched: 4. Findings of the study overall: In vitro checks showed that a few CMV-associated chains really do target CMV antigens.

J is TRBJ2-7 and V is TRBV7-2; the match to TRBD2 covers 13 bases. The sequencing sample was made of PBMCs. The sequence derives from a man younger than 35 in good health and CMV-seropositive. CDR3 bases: TGTGCCAGCAGCTTTGGACTAGCGGGAGACAACGAGCAGTACTTC. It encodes CASSFGLAGDNEQYF.